This TCR beta chain is from a study of CD8 T cells in Susac syndrome. The RNA, about 0.45 to 1 ug, was put through reverse transcription using random hexamers. It was immunoSEQ multiplex PCR that amplified TCR beta CDR3 across 54 Vbeta and 13 Jbeta. From the immunoSEQ multiplex PCR reads, TCRdb called clonotypes with MiXCR, one entry per CDR3 protein. The top ten hold approximately 0.097% of the sample, which has 200,000 or so distinct CDR3 sequences, nearly 95% seen once. With 5 bases clipped from V and 4 bases from J, the junction kept 9 bases outside the gene matches. CDR1 and CDR2 (germline): SQVTM, ANQGSEA. The CDR3 sequence is 14 residues long. TEMRA cells underwent FACS enrichment and CD8+ and CD4+ T cells underwent negative isolation.

The V and J genes are TRBV29-1 and TRBJ2-3; 7 positions match TRBD1. This receptor was identified in a human donor with multiple sclerosis. The sequencing input was CD4+ T cells from PBMCs. The CDR3 spells CSVPKGANSDTQYF. As DNA, the CDR3 is TGCAGCGTTCCCAAGGGGGCCAATTCAGATACGCAGTATTTT.